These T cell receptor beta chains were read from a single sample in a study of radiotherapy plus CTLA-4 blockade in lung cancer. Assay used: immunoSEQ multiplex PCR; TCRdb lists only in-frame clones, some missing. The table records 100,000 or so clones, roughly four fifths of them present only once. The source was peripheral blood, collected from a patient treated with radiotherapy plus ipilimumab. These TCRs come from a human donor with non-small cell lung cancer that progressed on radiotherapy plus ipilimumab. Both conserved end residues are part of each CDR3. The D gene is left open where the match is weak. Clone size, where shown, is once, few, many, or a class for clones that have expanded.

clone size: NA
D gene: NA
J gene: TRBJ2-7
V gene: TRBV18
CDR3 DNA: TGTGCCAGCTCACTCCTCTCTGGAGGCCCCTACGAGCAGTACTTC
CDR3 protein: CASSLLSGGPYEQYF

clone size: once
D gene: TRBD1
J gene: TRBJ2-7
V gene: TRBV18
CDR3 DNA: TGTGCCAGCTCACCTCCGGGACAGGGGGTGGCCTACGAGCAGTACTTC
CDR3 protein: CASSPPGQGVAYEQYF

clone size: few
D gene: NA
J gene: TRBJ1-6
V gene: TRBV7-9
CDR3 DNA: TGTGCCAGCAGCTTCGCCCTTTACAGTTATAATTCACCCCTCCACTTT
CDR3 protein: CASSFALYSYNSPLHF

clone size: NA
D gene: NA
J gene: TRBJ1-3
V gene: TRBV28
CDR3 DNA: TGTGCCACCATACCTCAAAGCTCTGGAAACACCATATATTTT
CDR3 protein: CATIPQSSGNTIYF

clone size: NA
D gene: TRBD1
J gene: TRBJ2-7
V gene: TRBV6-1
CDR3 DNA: TGTGCCAGCAGTCGGGACAGAGCGCCCTACGAGCAGTACTTC
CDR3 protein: CASSRDRAPYEQYF

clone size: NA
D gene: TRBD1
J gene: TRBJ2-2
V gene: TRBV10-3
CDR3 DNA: TGTGCCATCAGTGGACAGGGGAACACCGGGGAGCTGTTTTTT
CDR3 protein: CAISGQGNTGELFF

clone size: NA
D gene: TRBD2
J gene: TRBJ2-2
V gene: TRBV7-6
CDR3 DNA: TGTGCCAGCAGCTTAGGCGGGACTAGCGGGGAGCTGTTTTTT
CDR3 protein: CASSLGGTSGELFF

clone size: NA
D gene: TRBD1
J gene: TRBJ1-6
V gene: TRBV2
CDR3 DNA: TGTGCCAGCCTGATTTCTGGCAGGGGGCTTTCACCCCTCCACTTT
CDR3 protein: CASLISGRGLSPLHF

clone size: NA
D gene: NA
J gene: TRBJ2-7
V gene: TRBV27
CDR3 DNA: TGTGCCAGCAGACGGGTGGGGGCCTACGAGCAGTACTTC
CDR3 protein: CASRRVGAYEQYF

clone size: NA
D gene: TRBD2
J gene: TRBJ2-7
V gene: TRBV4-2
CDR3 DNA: TGTGCCAGCAGCCCACGGTATGGCGGGGGTACCTACGAGCAGTACTTC
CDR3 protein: CASSPRYGGGTYEQYF

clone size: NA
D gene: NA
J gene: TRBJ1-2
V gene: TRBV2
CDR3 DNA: TGTGCCAGCAGTCCTACGGGGGCGCATGGCTACACCTTC
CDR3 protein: CASSPTGAHGYTF

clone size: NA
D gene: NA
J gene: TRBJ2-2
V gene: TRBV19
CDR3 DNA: TGTGCCAGTACATTCGGGGAAGGGGTCACCGGGGAGCTGTTTTTT
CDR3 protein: CASTFGEGVTGELFF

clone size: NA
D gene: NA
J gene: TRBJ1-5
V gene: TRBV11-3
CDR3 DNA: TGTGCCAGCAGCTTGACAGGCAATCAGCCCCAGCATTTT
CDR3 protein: CASSLTGNQPQHF

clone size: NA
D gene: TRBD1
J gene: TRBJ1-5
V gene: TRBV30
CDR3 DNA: TGTGCCTGGAGTGGAACAGGGGCCGGGGGTCTGGGCCAGCCCCAGCATTTT
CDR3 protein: CAWSGTGAGGLGQPQHF

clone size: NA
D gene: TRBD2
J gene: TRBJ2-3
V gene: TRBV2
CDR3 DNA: TGTGCCAGCACAATAGCGGGAGGAGCAGATACGCAGTATTTT
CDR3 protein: CASTIAGGADTQYF

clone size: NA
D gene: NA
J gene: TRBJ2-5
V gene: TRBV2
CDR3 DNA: TGTGCCAGCATCAGGGTTAGACAAGAGACCCAGTACTTC
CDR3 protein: CASIRVRQETQYF

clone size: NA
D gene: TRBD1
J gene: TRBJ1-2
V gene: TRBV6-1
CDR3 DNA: TGTGCCAGCAGCCAGGGGGCGCATGACTATGGCTACACCTTC
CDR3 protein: CASSQGAHDYGYTF

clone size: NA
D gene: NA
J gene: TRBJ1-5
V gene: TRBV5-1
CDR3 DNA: TGCGCCAGCAGCCTGGAGCCCCGGTTCAATCAGCCCCAGCATTTT
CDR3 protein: CASSLEPRFNQPQHF

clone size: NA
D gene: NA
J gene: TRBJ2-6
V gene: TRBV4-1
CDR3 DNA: TGCGCCAGCAGCCAAGGCCCGGGCCCCTCTGGGGCCAACGTCCTGACTTTC
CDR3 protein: CASSQGPGPSGANVLTF

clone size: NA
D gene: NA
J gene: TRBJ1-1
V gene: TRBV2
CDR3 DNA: TGTGCCAGTAGAGGGAGTCTGGGCACTGAAGCTTTCTTT
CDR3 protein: CASRGSLGTEAFF

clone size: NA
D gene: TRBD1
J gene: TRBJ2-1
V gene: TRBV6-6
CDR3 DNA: TGTGCCAGCAGTTTCCCTCAGGGGGCGGGGAATGAGCAGTTCTTC
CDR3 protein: CASSFPQGAGNEQFF

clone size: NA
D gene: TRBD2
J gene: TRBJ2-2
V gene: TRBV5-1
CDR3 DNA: TGCGCCAGCGGCGGGGGGAACACCGGGGAGCTGTTTTTT
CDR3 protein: CASGGGNTGELFF

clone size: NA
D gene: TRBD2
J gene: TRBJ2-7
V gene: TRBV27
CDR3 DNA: TGTGCCAGCAGTTCACGGACTAGCGGGGAACCCTACGAGCAGTACTTC
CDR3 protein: CASSSRTSGEPYEQYF

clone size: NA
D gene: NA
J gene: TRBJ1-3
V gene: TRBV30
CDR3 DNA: TGTGCCTGGAGCGGTCCGCCGAACACCATATATTTT
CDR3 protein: CAWSGPPNTIYF

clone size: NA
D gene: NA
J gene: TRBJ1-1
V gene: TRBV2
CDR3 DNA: TGTGCCAGCAGTGAGGGGGCCCTGAACACTGAAGCTTTCTTT
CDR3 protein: CASSEGALNTEAFF

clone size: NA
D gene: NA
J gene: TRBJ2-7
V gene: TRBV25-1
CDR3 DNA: TGTGCCAGCAGTGAGAGGGTTTCCTACGAGCAGTACTTC
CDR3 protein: CASSERVSYEQYF

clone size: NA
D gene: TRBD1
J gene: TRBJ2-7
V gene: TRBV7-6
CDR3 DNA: TGTGCCAGCAGCCCGAGGGACAGCTCCTACGAGCAGTACTTC
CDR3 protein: CASSPRDSSYEQYF

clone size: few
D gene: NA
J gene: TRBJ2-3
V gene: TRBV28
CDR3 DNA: TGTGCCAGCAGTCCCCCAGGGGGGCTGTACACAGATACGCAGTATTTT
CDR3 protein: CASSPPGGLYTDTQYF

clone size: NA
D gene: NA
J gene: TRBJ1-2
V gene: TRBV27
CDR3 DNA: TGTGCCAGCAGTCCCTCCCTAGGGGCCTATGGCTACACCTTC
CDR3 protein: CASSPSLGAYGYTF

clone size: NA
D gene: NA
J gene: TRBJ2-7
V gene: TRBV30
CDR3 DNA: TGTGCCTGGAGTGCAGGGGGGCCCTACGAGCAGTACTTC
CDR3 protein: CAWSAGGPYEQYF

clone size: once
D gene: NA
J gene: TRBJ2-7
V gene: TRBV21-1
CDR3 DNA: TGTGCCAGCAGCAATAGACAGGACTACGAGCAGTACTTC
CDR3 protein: CASSNRQDYEQYF

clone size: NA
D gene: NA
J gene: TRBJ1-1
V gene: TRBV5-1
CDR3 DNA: TGCGCCAGCAGCTTGGGGACTGCGAACACTGAAGCTTTCTTT
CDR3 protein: CASSLGTANTEAFF